This TCR beta chain comes out of a study of T cell repertoires in cytomegalovirus infection. Study as a whole: CMV infection and matching HLA type were both indicated by public TCR beta signatures. Study findings and constraints: The ex vivo response was dominated by HLA-C-restricted CMV-specific TCR beta clonotypes.

V gave up 4 bases and J gave up 7 bases, with 18 bases separating them. The CDR3 is 15 residues long. Looked up from germline, CDR1 is SGHRS and CDR2 is YFSETQ. TCRdb reprocessed the reads via MiXCR and lists one record per CDR3 protein. The data contain approximately 490,000 distinct CDR3 sequences, about 10% of them seen just once; the ten biggest clones take up 9.5% to 13%. This clonotype showed up many times. Its antigen remains unidentified. This sequence joins TRBV5-1 and TRBJ2-1; the D gene could be TRBD1 or TRBD2 (7 bases each). This sequence was found in a human donor in good health (CMV status not recorded). Some clones in this sample may be carry-over from other donors' samples. Source material: PBMCs. CDR3 region: CASSPPGGRVNEQFF. CDR3 sequence (DNA): TGCGCCAGCAGCCCTCCAGGGGGGAGGGTTAATGAGCAGTTCTTC.